This T cell receptor beta chain was sequenced in a study of glioma-infiltrating T cells. Broader study findings: Gliomas, especially low-grade, showed above-expected tissue-blood divergence; non-neoplastic patients showed below.

This clonotype was recorded at least ten times. Its antigen remains unknown. Using RNA template, CDR3s of TCR alpha and beta were amplified with iRepertoire arm-PCR. One-step reverse transcription and amplification started from around 100-400 ng of tissue mRNA or PBMC total RNA. MiXCR, applied by TCRdb to the multiplex PCR reads, yields one record per CDR3 protein. The profile shows under 200,000 distinct CDR3 sequences, 25% to 35% of them singletons. This CDR3 region has 14 residues. Deletions cut 4 bases from V and 4 bases from J, with 10 bases between. Germline V gene lookup returns CDR1 ENHRY and CDR2 SYGVKD.

Sequenced sample: glioma tissue, nonneoplastic brain tissue, or PBMCs (not recorded which). The receptor was derived from a human donor with low-grade glioma or glioblastoma, undergoing nonglioma brain surgery, or in good health (not recorded which). This chain connects TRBV10-3 to TRBJ2-2, with D uncertain. The DNA for the CDR3 is TGTGCCATCAGTGCAAAGGTGGCCACCGGGGAGCTGTTTTTT. This codes for CAISAKVATGELFF.